This T cell receptor beta chain was captured in a study of T cells after yellow fever vaccination. Points from the study as a whole: Re-detected after boosting: most primary clones, around 96% of CD4 and 75% to 90% of CD8.

Using its own MiXCR run on the 5' RACE reads, TCRdb lists one record per CDR3 protein. The data hold more than 300,000 distinct CDR3 sequences, with about 4.5% observed a single time. The V gene's germline CDR1 is WSHSY and CDR2 SAAADI. There are 13 residues in the CDR3. Trimming took 0 bases from V and 11 from J, leaving 13 bases between them. In its sample, this clonotype was seen many times. The antigen is unknown. Sequenced here: PBMCs, sampled 15 days after the yellow fever booster vaccination. The chain recombines TRBV10-2 with TRBJ1-1, with D unclear. The clonotype originates from a man younger than 30 who received the YFV17D yellow fever vaccine. The chain's CDR3 is CASSESKDVLAFF. The CDR3 region has the DNA TGCGCCAGCAGTGAGTCGAAGGACGTTTTGGCTTTCTTT.